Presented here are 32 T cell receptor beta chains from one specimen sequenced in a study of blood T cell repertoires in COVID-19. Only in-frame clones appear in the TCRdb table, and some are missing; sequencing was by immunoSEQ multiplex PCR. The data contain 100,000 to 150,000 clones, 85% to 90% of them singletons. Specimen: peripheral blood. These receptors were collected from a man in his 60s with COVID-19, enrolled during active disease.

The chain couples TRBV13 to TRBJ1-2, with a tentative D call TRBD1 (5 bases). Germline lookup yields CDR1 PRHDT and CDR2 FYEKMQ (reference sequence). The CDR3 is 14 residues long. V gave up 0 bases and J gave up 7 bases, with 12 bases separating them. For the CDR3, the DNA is TGTGCCAGCAGCTTAGGAGGGGCGTTGGGTGGCTACACCTTC. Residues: CASSLGGALGGYTF.

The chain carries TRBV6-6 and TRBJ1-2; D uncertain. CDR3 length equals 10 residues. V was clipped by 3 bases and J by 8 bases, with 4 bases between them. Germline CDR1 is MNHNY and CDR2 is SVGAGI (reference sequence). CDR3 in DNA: TGTGCCAGCAGTTATAAAGGCTACACCTTC. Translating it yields CASSYKGYTF.

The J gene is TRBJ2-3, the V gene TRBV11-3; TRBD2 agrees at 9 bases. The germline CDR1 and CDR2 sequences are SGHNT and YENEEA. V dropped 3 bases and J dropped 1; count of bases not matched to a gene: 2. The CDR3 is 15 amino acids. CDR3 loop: CASSFSSGGTDTQYF. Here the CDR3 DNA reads TGTGCCAGCAGCTTCTCTAGCGGGGGCACAGATACGCAGTATTTT.

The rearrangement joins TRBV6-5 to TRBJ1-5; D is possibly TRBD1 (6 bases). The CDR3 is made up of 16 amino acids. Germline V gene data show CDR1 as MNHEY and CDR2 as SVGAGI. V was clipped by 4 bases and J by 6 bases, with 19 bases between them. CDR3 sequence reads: CASSSYSSGVGQPQHF. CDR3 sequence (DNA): TGTGCCAGCAGTTCATACTCATCAGGGGTCGGTCAGCCCCAGCATTTT.

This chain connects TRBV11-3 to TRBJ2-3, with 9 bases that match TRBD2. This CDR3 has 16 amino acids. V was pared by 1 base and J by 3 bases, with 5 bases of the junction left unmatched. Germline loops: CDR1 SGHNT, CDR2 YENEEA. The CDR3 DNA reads TGTGCCAGCAGCTTAGCGAGCGGGGGGCAAACAGATACGCAGTATTTT. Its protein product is CASSLASGGQTDTQYF.

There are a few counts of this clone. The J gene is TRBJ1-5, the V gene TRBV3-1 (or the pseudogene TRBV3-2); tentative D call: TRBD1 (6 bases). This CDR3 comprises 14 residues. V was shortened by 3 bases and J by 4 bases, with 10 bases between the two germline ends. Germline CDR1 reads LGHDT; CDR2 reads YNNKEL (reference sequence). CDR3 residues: CASSHTGQNQPQHF. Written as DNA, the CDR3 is TGTGCCAGCAGCCACACAGGGCAAAATCAGCCCCAGCATTTT.

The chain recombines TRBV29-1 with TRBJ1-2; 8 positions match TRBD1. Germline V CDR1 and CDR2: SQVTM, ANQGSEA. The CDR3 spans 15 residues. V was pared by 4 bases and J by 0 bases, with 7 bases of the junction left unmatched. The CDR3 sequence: CSVAGTGPPNYGYTF. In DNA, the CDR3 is TGCAGCGTTGCCGGGACAGGACCTCCTAACTATGGCTACACCTTC.

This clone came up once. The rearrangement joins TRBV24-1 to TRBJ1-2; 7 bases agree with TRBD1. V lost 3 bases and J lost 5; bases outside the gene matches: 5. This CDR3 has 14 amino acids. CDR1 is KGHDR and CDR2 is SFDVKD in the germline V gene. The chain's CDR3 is CATSDRGQQYGYTF. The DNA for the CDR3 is TGTGCCACCAGTGATCGGGGACAGCAATATGGCTACACCTTC.

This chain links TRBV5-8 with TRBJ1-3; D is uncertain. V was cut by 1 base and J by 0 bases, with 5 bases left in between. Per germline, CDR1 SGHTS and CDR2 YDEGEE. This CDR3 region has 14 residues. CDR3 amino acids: CASSLRGSGNTIYF. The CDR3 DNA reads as TGTGCCAGCAGCTTGCGGGGCTCTGGAAACACCATATATTTT. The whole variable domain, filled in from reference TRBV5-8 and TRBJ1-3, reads EAGVTQSPTHLIKTRGQQATLRCSPISGHTSVYWYQQALGLGLQFLLWYDEGEERNRGNFPPRFSGRQFPNYSSELNVNALELEDSALYLCASSLRGSGNTIYFGEGSWLTVV.

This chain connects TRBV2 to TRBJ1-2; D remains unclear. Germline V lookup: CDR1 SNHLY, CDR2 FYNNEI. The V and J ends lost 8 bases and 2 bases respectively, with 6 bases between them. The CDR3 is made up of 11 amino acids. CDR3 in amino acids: CASGQNYGYTF. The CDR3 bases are TGTGCCAGCGGCCAGAACTATGGCTACACCTTC.

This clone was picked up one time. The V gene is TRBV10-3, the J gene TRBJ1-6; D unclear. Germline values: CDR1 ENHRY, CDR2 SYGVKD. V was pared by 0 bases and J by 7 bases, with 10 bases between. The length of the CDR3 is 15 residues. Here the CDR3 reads CAISESRATNSPLHF. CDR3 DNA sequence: TGTGCCATCAGTGAGTCGCGGGCAACCAATTCACCCCTCCACTTT.

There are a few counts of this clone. The CDR3 reads CSAQEIDEQYF. As DNA, the CDR3 is TGCAGTGCTCAGGAAATAGACGAGCAGTACTTC. This sequence joins TRBV20-1 and TRBJ2-7; D unresolved. This CDR3 is built from 11 residues. Trimming removed 5 bases at V and 5 bases at J, with 10 bases between. Germline assignment: CDR1 DFQATT and CDR2 SNEGSKA (reference sequence).

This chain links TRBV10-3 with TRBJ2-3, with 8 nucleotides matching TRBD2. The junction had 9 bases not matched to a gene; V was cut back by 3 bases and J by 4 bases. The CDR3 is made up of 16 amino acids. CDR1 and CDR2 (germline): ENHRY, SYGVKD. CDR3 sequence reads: CAISEDSGAGSDTQYF. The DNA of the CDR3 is TGTGCCATCAGTGAAGATAGCGGGGCCGGATCAGATACGCAGTATTTT.

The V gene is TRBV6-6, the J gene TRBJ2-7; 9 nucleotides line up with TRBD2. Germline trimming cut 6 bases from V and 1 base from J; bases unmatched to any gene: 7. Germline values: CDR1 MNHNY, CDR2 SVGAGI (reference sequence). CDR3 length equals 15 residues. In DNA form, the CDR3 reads TGTGCCAGCAGAAATGCGGGGGGGCCATCCTACGAGCAGTACTTC. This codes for CASRNAGGPSYEQYF.

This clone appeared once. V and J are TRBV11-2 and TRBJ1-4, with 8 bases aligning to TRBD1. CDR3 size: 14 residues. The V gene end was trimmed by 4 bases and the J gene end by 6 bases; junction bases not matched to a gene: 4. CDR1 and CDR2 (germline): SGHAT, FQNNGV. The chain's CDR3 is CASSSGTGDEKLFF. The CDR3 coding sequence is TGTGCCAGCAGCTCGGGGACAGGCGATGAAAAACTGTTTTTT. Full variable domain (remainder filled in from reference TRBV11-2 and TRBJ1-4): EAGVAQSPRYKIIEKRQSVAFWCNPISGHATLYWYQQILGQGPKLLIQFQNNGVVDDSQLPKDRFSAERLKGVDSTLKIQPAKLEDSAVYLCASSSGTGDEKLFFGSGTQLSVL.

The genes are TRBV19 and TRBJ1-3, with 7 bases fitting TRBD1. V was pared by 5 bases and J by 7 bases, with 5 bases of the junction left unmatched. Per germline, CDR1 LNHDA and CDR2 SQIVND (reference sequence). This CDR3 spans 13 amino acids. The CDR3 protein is CASSEGARNTIYF. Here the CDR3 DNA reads TGTGCCAGTAGTGAGGGGGCGAGGAACACCATATATTTT.

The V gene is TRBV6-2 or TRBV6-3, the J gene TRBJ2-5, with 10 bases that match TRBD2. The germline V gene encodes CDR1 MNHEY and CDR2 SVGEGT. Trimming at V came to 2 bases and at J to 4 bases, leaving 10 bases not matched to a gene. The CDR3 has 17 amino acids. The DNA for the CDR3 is TGTGCCAGCAGTTACCCGGTCAGCGGGGGGGCTCGAGAGACCCAGTACTTC. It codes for CASSYPVSGGARETQYF.

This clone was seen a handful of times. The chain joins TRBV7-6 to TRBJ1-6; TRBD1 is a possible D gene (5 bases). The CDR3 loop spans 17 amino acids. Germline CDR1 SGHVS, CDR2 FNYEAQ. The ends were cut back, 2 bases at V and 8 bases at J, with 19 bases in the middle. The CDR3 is CASSLRQGGIIDSPLHF. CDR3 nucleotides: TGTGCCAGCAGCTTAAGGCAGGGAGGTATTATTGATTCACCCCTCCACTTT.

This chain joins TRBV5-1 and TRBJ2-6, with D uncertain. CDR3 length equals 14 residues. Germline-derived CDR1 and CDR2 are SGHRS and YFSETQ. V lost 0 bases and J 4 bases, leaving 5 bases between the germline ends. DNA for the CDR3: TGCGCCAGCAGCTTGGGGGCCGGGGCCAACGTCCTGACTTTC. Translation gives CASSLGAGANVLTF.

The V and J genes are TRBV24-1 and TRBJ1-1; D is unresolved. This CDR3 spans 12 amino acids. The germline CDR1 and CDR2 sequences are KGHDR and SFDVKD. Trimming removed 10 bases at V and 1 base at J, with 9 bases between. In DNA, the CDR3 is TGTGCCACTTCGACGGGGAACACTGAAGCTTTCTTT. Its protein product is CATSTGNTEAFF.

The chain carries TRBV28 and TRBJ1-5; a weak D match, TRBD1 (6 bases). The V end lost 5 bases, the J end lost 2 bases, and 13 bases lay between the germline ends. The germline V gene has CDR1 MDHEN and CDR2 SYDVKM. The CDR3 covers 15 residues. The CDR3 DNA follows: TGTGCCAGCAGTCTCCGGGGACAAGGCAATCAGCCCCAGCATTTT. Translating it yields CASSLRGQGNQPQHF.

The CDR3 reads CASSPGQGAGQPQHF. In DNA form, the CDR3 reads TGTGCCAGCTCACCAGGACAGGGGGCCGGTCAGCCCCAGCATTTT. The genes are TRBV18 and TRBJ1-5, with 11 positions matching TRBD1. Trimming cost V 2 bases and J 6 bases; bases outside gene matches: 3. The CDR3 has 15 residues. Per the germline V gene, CDR1 is KGHSH and CDR2 is LQKENI.

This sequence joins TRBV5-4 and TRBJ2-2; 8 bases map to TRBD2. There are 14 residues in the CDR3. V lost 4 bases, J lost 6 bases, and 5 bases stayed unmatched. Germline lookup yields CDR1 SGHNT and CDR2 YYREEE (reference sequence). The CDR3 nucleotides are TGTGCCAGCAGCCGACGGGGGGGGTCCGGGGAGCTGTTTTTT. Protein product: CASSRRGGSGELFF.

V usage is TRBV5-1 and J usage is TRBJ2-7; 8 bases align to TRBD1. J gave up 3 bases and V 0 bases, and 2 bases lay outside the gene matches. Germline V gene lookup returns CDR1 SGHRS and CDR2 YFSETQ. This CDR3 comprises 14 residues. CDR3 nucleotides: TGCGCCAGCAGCTTGGGACAGGGGATCTACGAGCAGTACTTC. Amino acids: CASSLGQGIYEQYF.

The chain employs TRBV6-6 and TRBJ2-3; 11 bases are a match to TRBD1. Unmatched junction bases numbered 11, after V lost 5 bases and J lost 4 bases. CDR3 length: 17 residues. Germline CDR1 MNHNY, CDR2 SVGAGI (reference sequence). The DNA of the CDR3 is TGTGCCAGCAGTCCCCTGGCAAGGACAGGGGGCCCAGATACGCAGTATTTT. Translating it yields CASSPLARTGGPDTQYF.

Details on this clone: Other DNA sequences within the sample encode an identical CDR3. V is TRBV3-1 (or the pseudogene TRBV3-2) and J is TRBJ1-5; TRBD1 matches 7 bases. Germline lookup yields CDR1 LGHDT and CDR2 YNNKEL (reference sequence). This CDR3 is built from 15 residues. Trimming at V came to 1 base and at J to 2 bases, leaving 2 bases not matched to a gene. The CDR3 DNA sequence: TGTGCCAGCAGCCAAGGAACAGGGGGCAATCAGCCCCAGCATTTT. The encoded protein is CASSQGTGGNQPQHF.

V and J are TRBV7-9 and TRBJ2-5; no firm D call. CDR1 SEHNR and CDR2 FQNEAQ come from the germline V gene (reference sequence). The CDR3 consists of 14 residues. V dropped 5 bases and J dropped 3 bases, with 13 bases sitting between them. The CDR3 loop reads CASSRLGEEETQYF. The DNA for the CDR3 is TGTGCCAGCAGCCGTCTAGGCGAAGAAGAGACCCAGTACTTC.

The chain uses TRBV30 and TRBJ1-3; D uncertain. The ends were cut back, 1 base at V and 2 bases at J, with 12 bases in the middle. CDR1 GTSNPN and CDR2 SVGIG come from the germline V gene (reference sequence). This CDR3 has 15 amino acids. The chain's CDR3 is CAWSGRRATGNTIYF. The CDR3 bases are TGTGCCTGGAGTGGGAGGAGGGCTACTGGAAACACCATATATTTT.

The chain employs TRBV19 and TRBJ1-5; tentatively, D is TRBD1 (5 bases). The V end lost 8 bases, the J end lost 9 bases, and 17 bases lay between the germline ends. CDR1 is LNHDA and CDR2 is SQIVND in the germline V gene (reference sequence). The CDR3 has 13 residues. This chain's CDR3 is CASRGDRGGPQHF. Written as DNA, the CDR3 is TGTGCCAGTCGGGGGGATCGAGGAGGGCCCCAGCATTTT.

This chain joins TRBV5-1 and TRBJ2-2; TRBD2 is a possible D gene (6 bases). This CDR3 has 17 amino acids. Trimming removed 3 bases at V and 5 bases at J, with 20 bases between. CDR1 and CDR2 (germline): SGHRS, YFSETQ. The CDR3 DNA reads TGCGCCAGCAGCTCCCGACTGGACGGAGGGCGGACCGGGGAGCTGTTTTTT. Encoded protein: CASSSRLDGGRTGELFF.

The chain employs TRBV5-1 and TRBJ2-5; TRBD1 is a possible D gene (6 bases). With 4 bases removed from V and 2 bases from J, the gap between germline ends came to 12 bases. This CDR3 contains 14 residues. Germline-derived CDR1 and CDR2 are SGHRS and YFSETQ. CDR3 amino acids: CASSARQEQETQYF. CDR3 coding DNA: TGCGCCAGCAGCGCTCGACAGGAACAAGAGACCCAGTACTTC.

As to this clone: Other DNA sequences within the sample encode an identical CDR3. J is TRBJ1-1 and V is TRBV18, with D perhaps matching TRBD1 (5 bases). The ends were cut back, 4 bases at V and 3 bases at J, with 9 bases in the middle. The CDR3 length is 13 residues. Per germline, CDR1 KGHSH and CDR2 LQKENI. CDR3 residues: CASSLGRDTEAFF. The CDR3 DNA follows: TGTGCCAGCTCACTGGGGCGCGACACTGAAGCTTTCTTT.